This paragraph reports one T cell receptor (beta chain). Its specific antigen is unknown. This may stem from a read error, because a much larger clone lies one nucleotide away. Because the CDR3 is missing its conserved closing phenylalanine or tryptophan, this is likely a read error. The data stem from a study of T cells after yellow fever vaccination (dated by TCRdb to between 2018 and 2021). Background for the entire study: The SMART-Seq v4 Ultra Low Input RNA kit was used to prepare libraries from fractions with low cell numbers. To track T-cell clones before and after primary and booster YFV17D yellow fever vaccination, bulk TCR alpha and beta repertoires were sequenced longitudinally. Bulk PBMC replicates and cell subsets were isolated from blood drawn at multiple timepoints before and after both primary and secondary immunization. Two healthy male donors made up the cohort, one aged 18 to 29 years and the other aged 30 to 39 years.

Taken from the germline V gene, the CDR1 and CDR2 loops are SNHLY and FYNNEI. V is shortened by 6 bases, J by 5 bases, and the region joining them spans 5 bases. The length of the CDR3 is 10 amino acids, counting both ends. Just the 30-base CDR3 DNA is kept, in frame starting at base 1. The treatment or condition label here, explained by the study, means: live attenuated yellow fever vaccine strain. At each blood-draw timepoint, two biological replicates of bulk PBMCs were collected. PBMCs were isolated from peripheral blood using a standard Ficoll-Paque protocol. RNA was extracted with TriZol from bulk PBMCs, CD4 and CD8 fractions, and dextramer-positive and dextramer-negative fractions. Paper-wide results and their limitations: Most clones expanded after primary vaccination (almost 97% of CD4 and around 89% of CD8) were re-detected after the booster, suggesting that broad memory maintenance occurred. Only a couple of donors were included in the study, so the extent to which the findings can be generalized is limited. Computational filtering was required because FACS-sorted repertoires could contain abundant contaminating clonotypes from the bulk population. Compared with the primary T-cell response, the secondary T-cell response was faster but weaker, reaching its peak on day 5 rather than on day 15. A small fraction of clonotypes showed up in both the CD4 and CD8 compartments, probably as a result of convergent recombination.

Synthesis of TCR cDNA relied on 5'RACE template switching, a step that introduced a universal primer site along with unique molecular identifiers. cDNA synthesis was primed from both the TCR alpha and TCR beta constant segments. Library amplification used two PCR steps, and the second PCR step added sample barcodes and sequencing adapters. Sequencing of libraries was performed on Illumina HiSeq 2500 (2x100 bp) or NovaSeq (2x150 bp). The paper's processing steps were these. Demultiplexing of reads and collapsing into UMI consensus sequences were performed with MIGEC, and V(D)J alignment was carried out with MiXCR. Clonotypes responding to the vaccine were identified with edgeR on replicate PBMC samples, with the criteria of FDR below 0.01 and a log2 fold change above 5 up to day 15. CD4 or CD8 identity was assigned to each bulk clonotype according to whether the clonotype was present at higher abundance in the sequenced CD4 repertoire or the sequenced CD8 repertoire. Starting from the raw public reads, TCRdb applied fastp trimming at Q25, assembled clones with MiXCR and retained in-frame beta chains. CDR3 protein sequences are deduplicated, and each keeps its most common genes and DNA. These V and J calls rely on TCRdb rather than the paper's analysis. The sample table lists hundreds of thousands of distinct CDR3 sequences, roughly 14% of them with a count of one. Of the sample, roughly 13% is held by the ten largest clones.

This receptor was identified in a man aged 25-45 years who received the YFV17D yellow fever vaccine. The source material was PBMCs, sampled on the day of the yellow fever booster vaccination. The chain is made from TRBV2 and TRBJ2-7; there is no confident call for the D gene. The nucleotide sequence is given as TGTGCCAGCAGGTGGGACGAGCAGTACTGC. The translation is CASRWDEQYC.